The text below deals with one T cell receptor beta chain. Its antigen is not known. The source of the sample is a study of shared clonotypes between healthy human individuals. Study details: Every donor yielded three CD4 naive, three CD4 memory, two CD8 naive and one CD8 memory plate.

Germline values: CDR1 SGHNT, CDR2 YYREEE (reference sequence). V shed 2 bases and J 4 bases; nucleotides not matched to a gene: 8. The CDR3 length is 17 residues. Study results and caveats: Large sequencing depth failed to make sorted-subset sequencing complete, rarefaction showed.

Every immunoSEQ plate was one replicate of a subset's evenly spread DNA. Generated by immunoSEQ multiplex PCR, the TCRdb table keeps only in-frame clones and is missing some. The table includes 2 million to 3 million clones, around nine tenths detected once. The CD4+ fraction was divided into a CD45RA+ naive subset and a CD45RA-negative memory subset. V is TRBV5-4 and J is TRBJ1-4, with 10 bases lining up with TRBD1. The sample taken for sequencing was naive CD4+ T cells sorted from blood. Subset described: CD45RA+ positively selected. This clonotype was sampled from a man aged 18 to 29 in good health. The CDR3 DNA follows: TGTGCCAGCAGCTTCGGGACAGGGGCAATGGGTAATGAAAAACTGTTTTTT. Its protein product is CASSFGTGAMGNEKLFF.